Following are 22 T cell receptor beta chains from one sample sequenced in a study of cytomegalovirus exposure and HLA in healthy donors. Primers for the PCR totalled 60 Vbeta and 13 Jbeta. Clones were read by immunoSEQ multiplex PCR, and TCRdb kept only the in-frame ones, dropping some. The sample lists some 120,000 clones, approximately 80% occurring once. Sequenced sample: PBMCs. These receptor sequences come from a woman between 25 and 40 years old in good health and CMV-seronegative.

The chain recombines TRBV28 with TRBJ1-2; no definite D call. Germline V gene data show CDR1 as MDHEN and CDR2 as SYDVKM. Trimming removed 3 bases at V and 2 bases at J, with 7 bases between. The CDR3 has 13 residues. Here the CDR3 DNA reads TGTGCCAGCAGTTTGAGCAGGAACTATGGCTACACCTTC. Its protein is CASSLSRNYGYTF.

The chain couples TRBV2 to TRBJ1-5, with D possibly TRBD1 on 5 matching bases. V was shortened by 5 bases and J by 6 bases, with 11 bases between the two germline ends. The CDR3 consists of 13 residues. CDR1 SNHLY and CDR2 FYNNEI come from the germline V gene. CDR3 loop: CASSSTRVQPQHF. The DNA for the CDR3 is TGTGCCAGCAGTTCAACCAGGGTTCAGCCCCAGCATTTT.

The chain is built from TRBV5-8 and TRBJ1-1; no definite D call. Germline V lookup: CDR1 SGHTS, CDR2 YDEGEE. This CDR3 has 12 residues. V lost 5 bases to trimming and J lost 4 bases, with 9 bases between them. For the CDR3, the DNA is TGTGCCAGCAGGAAGTGGGCCACTGAAGCTTTCTTT. The encoded protein is CASRKWATEAFF.

The chain uses TRBV10-3 and TRBJ1-6; 7 nucleotides align to TRBD1. CDR1 is ENHRY, CDR2 SYGVKD, per germline. After removal of 4 bases from V and 0 bases from J, the junction contained 6 bases not matched to a gene. This CDR3 is built from 17 residues. CDR3 nucleotide sequence: TGTGCCATCAGTGCCCCCAGACAGGGCTCCTATAATTCACCCCTCCACTTT. This codes for CAISAPRQGSYNSPLHF.

As concerns this clone: Other DNA sequences in the same sample also yield this CDR3. The CDR3: CASSDRGNQPQHF. CDR3 sequence (DNA): TGTGCCAGCAGTGATAGAGGGAATCAGCCCCAGCATTTT. V and J are TRBV2 and TRBJ1-5; D is uncertain. There are 13 residues in the CDR3. Per the germline V gene, CDR1 is SNHLY and CDR2 is FYNNEI. V lost 3 bases to trimming and J lost 4 bases, with 7 bases between them.

This chain uses TRBV9 with TRBJ2-5, with D unresolved. V lost 1 base to trimming and J lost 8 bases, with 18 bases between them. Germline V lookup: CDR1 SGDLS, CDR2 YYNGEE. The CDR3 consists of 15 residues. The chain's CDR3 is CASSVHESFESTQYF. The CDR3 DNA reads TGTGCCAGCAGCGTACACGAGTCCTTTGAGTCTACCCAGTACTTC.

This clone was counted between two and nine times. This chain connects TRBV19 to TRBJ2-3, with D possibly TRBD1 on 6 matching bases. Between the trimmed V and J ends, which lost 10 bases and 6 bases, there was a span of 17 bases. The CDR3 extends over 13 amino acids. Germline V gene data show CDR1 as LNHDA and CDR2 as SQIVND (reference sequence). Here the CDR3 reads CATSPATGDTQYF. CDR3 DNA sequence: TGTGCCACCTCCCCGGCCACAGGGGATACGCAGTATTTT.

Points on this clone: Distinct nucleotide sequences in the sample also encode this CDR3. The V call is TRBV9, the J call TRBJ1-1, with 7 bases lining up with TRBD1. V dropped 4 bases and J dropped 3; count of bases not matched to a gene: 18. Germline V gene lookup returns CDR1 SGDLS and CDR2 YYNGEE. The CDR3 length is 18 residues. CDR3 in DNA: TGTGCCAGCAGCCCCCGAACAGGGGCCCTCCGCCTTGACACTGAAGCTTTCTTT. Translating it yields CASSPRTGALRLDTEAFF.

This chain uses TRBV15 with TRBJ2-6; D perhaps matches TRBD2 (5 bases). Germline CDR1 reads LNHNV; CDR2 reads YYDKDF (reference sequence). The V end was cut by 1 base, the J end by 2 bases, with 15 bases between. The CDR3 length is 18 residues. CDR3 residues: CATSRGKSGSTGANVLTF. The CDR3, as DNA: TGTGCCACCAGCAGAGGCAAAAGTGGGAGCACTGGGGCCAACGTCCTGACTTTC.

The chain combines TRBV11-2 with TRBJ2-1; tentatively, D is TRBD2 (6 bases). The CDR3 has 18 amino acids. V was clipped by 4 bases and J by 7 bases, with 26 bases between them. The germline gives CDR1 SGHAT, CDR2 FQNNGV. The CDR3 reads CASSSRAGLGPSGNEQFF. Written as DNA, the CDR3 is TGTGCCAGCAGCTCTAGGGCGGGGCTAGGCCCATCCGGAAATGAGCAGTTCTTC.

The J gene is TRBJ1-1, the V gene TRBV29-1, with 10 bases fitting TRBD1. The CDR3 is 14 amino acids. The V and J ends lost 5 bases and 6 bases, in that order; junction bases with no gene match: 9. Germline CDR1 SQVTM, CDR2 ANQGSEA. CDR3 DNA sequence: TGCAGCGTTCGAACCGGGACAGGGGTTGCTGAAGCTTTCTTT. Translating gives CSVRTGTGVAEAFF.

V and J are TRBV10-3 and TRBJ1-2; the match to TRBD1 covers 10 bases. The J segment lost 7 bases and the V segment lost 5 bases, leaving 7 bases of the junction unmatched. Germline V lookup: CDR1 ENHRY, CDR2 SYGVKD. There are 14 residues in the CDR3. DNA for the CDR3: TGTGCCATCAGTCCCGACAGGGGGCTAGGTGGCTACACCTTC. This codes for CAISPDRGLGGYTF.

V is TRBV14 and J is TRBJ1-1, with D hard to call. Trimming removed 4 bases from V and 0 bases from J, with 12 bases in between. CDR3 length equals 15 residues. The germline V gene encodes CDR1 SGHDN and CDR2 FVKESK. In DNA, the CDR3 is TGTGCCAGCAGCCCGGAGGAATTTATGAACACTGAAGCTTTCTTT. This translates into CASSPEEFMNTEAFF. The full variable domain, completed using reference TRBV14 and TRBJ1-1, is EAGVTQFPSHSVIEKGQTVTLRCDPISGHDNLYWYRRVMGKEIKFLLHFVKESKQDESGMPNNRFLAERTGGTYSTLKVQPAELEDSGVYFCASSPEEFMNTEAFFGQGTRLTVV.

The chain carries TRBV2 and TRBJ1-1, with D possibly being TRBD1 (5 bases). The germline gives CDR1 SNHLY, CDR2 FYNNEI. Trimming took off 8 bases at V and 11 bases at J, with 36 bases between the two ends. CDR3 length: 18 residues. The CDR3 bases are TGTGCCAGCGGTACCCGACCCCGGGTTTTAAAAAGGGGATCGTTGGCTTTCTTT. Translation: CASGTRPRVLKRGSLAFF.

This clone has just a few counts. The chain's CDR3 is CASSVGHATAGANVLTF. CDR3 coding DNA: TGTGCCAGCAGCGTAGGACACGCCACTGCTGGGGCCAACGTCCTGACTTTC. This chain joins TRBV9 and TRBJ2-6, with D unclear. Germline CDR1 is SGDLS and CDR2 is YYNGEE. Trimming took off 0 bases at V and 2 bases at J, with 12 bases between the two ends. The CDR3 contains 17 residues.

V and J are TRBV11-2 and TRBJ2-1; 7 nucleotides line up with TRBD2. The V gene end was trimmed by 2 bases and the J gene end by 8 bases; junction bases not matched to a gene: 6. Germline V gene sequence: CDR1 SGHAT, CDR2 FQNNGV. The CDR3 contains 14 residues. In DNA, the CDR3 is TGTGCCAGCAGCTTAAGGACTAGTTTGGATGAGCAGTTCTTC. Protein sequence: CASSLRTSLDEQFF.

The rearrangement uses TRBV11-1 and TRBJ1-1; 7 nucleotides align to TRBD1. CDR3 size: 14 residues. The germline gives CDR1 SGHAT, CDR2 FQDESV (reference sequence). Trimming at V came to 2 bases and at J to 2 bases, leaving 2 bases not matched to a gene. The CDR3 reads CASSLHRGNTEAFF. For the CDR3, the DNA is TGTGCCAGCAGCTTACACAGGGGTAACACTGAAGCTTTCTTT.

V is TRBV5-1 and J is TRBJ1-1; D might be TRBD1 (6 bases). The germline V gene has CDR1 SGHRS and CDR2 YFSETQ. The CDR3 runs to 15 residues. The V and J ends lost 4 bases and 4 bases respectively, with 17 bases between them. CDR3 bases: TGCGCCAGCAGCAAATCAGGGGCCCGGAGCACTGAAGCTTTCTTT. Its translation: CASSKSGARSTEAFF.

V and J are TRBV6-5 and TRBJ1-2, with 7 bases identical to TRBD1. Germline V CDR1 and CDR2: MNHEY, SVGAGI. Trimming removed 2 bases from V and 4 bases from J; junction bases left unmatched: 10. CDR3 length: 16 amino acids. The CDR3 region is CASSYTSRDSLYGYTF. The DNA for the CDR3 is TGTGCCAGCAGTTACACCTCCCGGGACAGTCTCTATGGCTACACCTTC.

The V and J genes are TRBV30 and TRBJ1-2; D is unresolved. The length of the CDR3 is 14 residues. V dropped 2 bases and J dropped 5 bases, with 15 bases sitting between them. In germline, CDR1 is GTSNPN, CDR2 SVGIG (reference sequence). The CDR3 loop is CAWSLSGLFYGYTF. Here the CDR3 DNA reads TGTGCCTGGAGTCTTTCCGGTCTCTTTTATGGCTACACCTTC.

The chain employs TRBV30 and TRBJ2-5; the match to TRBD1 covers 7 bases. The CDR3 contains 12 residues. Germline-derived CDR1 and CDR2 are GTSNPN and SVGIG (reference sequence). Unmatched junction bases numbered 1, after V lost 2 bases and J lost 4 bases. The CDR3 reads CAWSTGAETQYF. The CDR3 nucleotides read TGTGCCTGGAGTACAGGGGCAGAGACCCAGTACTTC.

The rearrangement joins TRBV18 to TRBJ1-5, with TRBD1 identical over 12 bases. The length of the CDR3 is 15 residues. The V gene end was trimmed by 4 bases and the J gene end by 7 bases; junction bases not matched to a gene: 5. CDR1 is KGHSH and CDR2 is LQKENI in the germline V gene. The DNA for the CDR3 is TGTGCCAGCTCACGGGGGGACAGGGGGCCCCAGCCCCAGCATTTT. This codes for CASSRGDRGPQPQHF.